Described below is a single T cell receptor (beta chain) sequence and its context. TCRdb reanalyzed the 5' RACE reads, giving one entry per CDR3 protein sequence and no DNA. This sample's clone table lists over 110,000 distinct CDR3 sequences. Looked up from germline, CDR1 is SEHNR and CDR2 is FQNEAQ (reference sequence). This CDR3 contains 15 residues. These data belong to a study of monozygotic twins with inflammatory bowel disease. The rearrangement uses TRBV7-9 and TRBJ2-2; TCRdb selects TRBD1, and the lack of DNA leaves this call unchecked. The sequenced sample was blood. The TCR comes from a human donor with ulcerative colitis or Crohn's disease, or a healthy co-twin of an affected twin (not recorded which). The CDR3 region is CASSFPGKNTGELFF.